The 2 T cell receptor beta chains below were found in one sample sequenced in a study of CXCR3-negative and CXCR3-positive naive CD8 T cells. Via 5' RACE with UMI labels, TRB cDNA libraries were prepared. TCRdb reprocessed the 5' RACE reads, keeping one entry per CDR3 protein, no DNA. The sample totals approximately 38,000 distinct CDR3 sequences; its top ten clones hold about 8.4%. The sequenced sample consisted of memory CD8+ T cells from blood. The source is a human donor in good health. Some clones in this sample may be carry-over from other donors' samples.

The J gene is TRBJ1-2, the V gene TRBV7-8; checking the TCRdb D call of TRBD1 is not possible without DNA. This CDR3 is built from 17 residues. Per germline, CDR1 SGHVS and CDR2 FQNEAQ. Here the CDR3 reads CASSLGFGGHLNYGYTF.

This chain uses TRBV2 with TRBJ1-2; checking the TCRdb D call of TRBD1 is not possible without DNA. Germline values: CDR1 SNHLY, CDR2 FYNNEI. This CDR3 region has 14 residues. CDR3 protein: CASSELGADYGYTF.